The T cell receptor beta chain described here comes from a study of long-term antiretroviral therapy in people with HIV. Assay version v3.0 of immunoSEQ was used, and it was run at survey level. TCRdb's table, derived via immunoSEQ multiplex PCR, lists solely in-frame clones and lacks some. The sample yields tens of thousands of clones, roughly 82% seen once. Concerning this clone: Its specificity is unknown.

The CDR3 consists of 15 residues. CDR1 and CDR2 (germline): SGDLS, YYNGEE. V shed 3 bases and J shed 5 bases, with 18 bases lying between them. Whole-study findings and limits: Blood collection from the mid-2000s to the late 2010s possibly occurred under older ART regimens. Spans of CDR3 length were tighter for HIV repertoires than for controls.

This receptor was taken from a man aged 18 to 30 with HIV. The V call is TRBV9, the J call TRBJ2-7; possible D gene TRBD2, 6 bases. Source: unsorted PBMCs, taken 0.3 years after starting antiretroviral therapy. This chain's CDR3 is CASSASQSGVHEQYF. In DNA form, the CDR3 reads TGTGCCAGCAGCGCATCACAATCGGGGGTCCACGAGCAGTACTTC.